This T cell receptor (beta chain) appears in the sequencing data of a study of OX40 agonist ivuxolimab in advanced cancers. Study overall: Ivuxolimab was delivered to patients intravenously every 2 weeks at doses spanning 0.01 to 10 mg/kg. Study results and limitations: Mean expanded clone counts were higher in CD8+ than CD4+ T cells.

In regard to this clone: What it recognizes is unknown.

The CDR3 has 13 residues. From germline, CDR1 is WSHSY and CDR2 SAAADI. V was pared by 8 bases and J by 2 bases, with 12 bases between. Libraries were prepared by immunoSEQ multiplex PCR; TCRdb keeps only in-frame clonotypes and omits some of them. Of roughly 67,000 clones listed, 90% to 95% are singletons. The chain links TRBV10-2 to TRBJ2-5, with D possibly matching TRBD2 (5 bases). The material sequenced was CD4+ or CD8+ T cells sorted from blood, taken in a trial of the OX40 agonist ivuxolimab. This receptor was taken from an adult with an advanced solid tumor such as melanoma, head and neck, liver or kidney cancer. Here the CDR3 reads CASAGERQETQYF. CDR3 sequence (DNA): TGCGCCAGCGCCGGGGAAAGGCAAGAGACCCAGTACTTC.